One and the same sample provided the 22 T cell receptor beta chains below, sequenced in a study of cytomegalovirus exposure and HLA in healthy donors. PCR involved 60 Vbeta and 13 Jbeta primers. Generated by immunoSEQ multiplex PCR, the TCRdb table keeps only in-frame clones and is missing some. The sample lists approximately 53,000 clones, around 70% occurring once. Input material: PBMCs. These receptors originate from a woman in her fifties or sixties in good health and CMV-seronegative.

The chain employs TRBV5-1 and TRBJ2-2, with TRBD1 as a possible D gene (5 bases). The V end lost 2 bases, the J end lost 4 bases, and 9 bases lay between the germline ends. The CDR3 loop spans 14 amino acids. Germline V gives CDR1 SGHRS, CDR2 YFSETQ. The CDR3 reads CASSFDSLTGELFF. CDR3 in DNA: TGCGCCAGCAGCTTTGACAGCCTCACCGGGGAGCTGTTTTTT.

The genes are TRBV28 and TRBJ1-5; D is perhaps TRBD1 (5 bases). Per the germline V gene, CDR1 is MDHEN and CDR2 is SYDVKM. V was shortened by 8 bases and J by 6 bases, with 14 bases between the two germline ends. CDR3 length equals 13 residues. In nucleotides, the CDR3 is TGTGCCAGCCGGGGAGGGGCAGGTCAGCCCCAGCATTTT. It codes for CASRGGAGQPQHF.

CDR3 coding DNA: TGTGCCAGCAGCTTCGGTGCGGCACCGTACAATGAGCAGTTCTTC. As protein: CASSFGAAPYNEQFF. The chain carries TRBV11-3 and TRBJ2-1, with D unresolved. V was pared by 3 bases and J by 4 bases, with 13 bases between. The germline V gene has CDR1 SGHNT and CDR2 YENEEA. This CDR3 has 15 residues.

This clone showed up just a few times. The J gene is TRBJ2-5, the V gene TRBV5-1; tentatively, D is TRBD1 (5 bases). CDR1 is SGHRS, CDR2 YFSETQ, per germline. Trimming cost V 0 bases and J 0 bases, with 9 bases left between them. The CDR3 runs to 15 residues. The CDR3 spells CASSLAVTDQETQYF. CDR3 DNA sequence: TGCGCCAGCAGCTTGGCGGTGACAGACCAAGAGACCCAGTACTTC. The entire variable domain, with the rest obtained from reference TRBV5-1 and TRBJ2-5, is as follows: KAGVTQTPRYLIKTRGQQVTLSCSPISGHRSVSWYQQTPGQGLQFLFEYFSETQRNKGNFPGRFSGRQFSNSRSEMNVSTLELGDSALYLCASSLAVTDQETQYFGPGTRLLVL.

This sequence joins TRBV7-8 and TRBJ2-7; 8 nucleotides agree with TRBD2. Germline CDR1 reads SGHVS; CDR2 reads FQNEAQ. V lost 1 base to trimming and J lost 6 bases; unmatched junction nucleotides: 5. This CDR3 is 14 amino acids long. The CDR3 is CASSLVRSGSEQYF. The CDR3 DNA reads TGTGCCAGCAGCTTAGTGAGAAGCGGGAGCGAGCAGTACTTC.

This chain connects TRBV6-5 to TRBJ2-5; 7 positions agree with TRBD2. The germline gives CDR1 MNHEY, CDR2 SVGAGI. V lost 5 bases to trimming and J lost 7 bases; unmatched junction nucleotides: 13. This CDR3 contains 15 residues. The CDR3 sequence is CASSPTSARGGTQYF. In DNA, the CDR3 is TGTGCCAGCAGTCCTACTAGCGCGCGCGGGGGGACCCAGTACTTC.

This clone was counted only a few times. V is TRBV28 and J is TRBJ2-1; D might be TRBD1 (6 bases). Trimming left V 2 bases short and J 2 bases short, with 10 bases between. Germline assignment: CDR1 MDHEN and CDR2 SYDVKM. The CDR3 runs 15 residues. The CDR3 reads CASSLPGAAYNEQFF. CDR3 nucleotides: TGTGCCAGCAGTTTACCAGGGGCCGCCTACAATGAGCAGTTCTTC.

This clone was picked up a small number of times. The CDR3 sequence: CASSATGGEGQPQHF. CDR3 sequence (DNA): TGTGCCAGCAGCGCGACAGGGGGCGAAGGTCAGCCCCAGCATTTT. V usage is TRBV7-2 and J usage is TRBJ1-5; 10 bases agree with TRBD1. Germline values: CDR1 SGHTA, CDR2 FQGNSA. The V gene end was trimmed by 5 bases and the J gene end by 6 bases; junction bases not matched to a gene: 7. This CDR3 is 15 amino acids long.

J is TRBJ1-5 and V is TRBV10-2; 9 nucleotides line up with TRBD1. This CDR3 has 16 amino acids. CDR1 is WSHSY and CDR2 is SAAADI in the germline V gene. V lost 4 bases to trimming and J lost 3 bases; unmatched junction nucleotides: 7. The CDR3 region is CASSVGDRGFNQPQHF. The CDR3 DNA reads as TGCGCCAGCAGTGTCGGCGACAGGGGGTTCAATCAGCCCCAGCATTTT.

V usage is TRBV29-1 and J usage is TRBJ2-3; TRBD1 is a possible D gene (5 bases). Germline V gene lookup returns CDR1 SQVTM and CDR2 ANQGSEA. V lost 4 bases, J lost 3 bases, and 14 bases lay in between. This CDR3 contains 14 residues. CDR3 DNA: TGCAGCGTTGTGCTGGCAGGGATAACAGATACGCAGTATTTT. It yields the protein CSVVLAGITDTQYF.

J is TRBJ2-7 and V is TRBV5-4, with D possibly matching TRBD2 (7 bases). With 0 bases removed from V and 11 bases from J, the gap between germline ends came to 18 bases. Germline V gene data show CDR1 as SGHNT and CDR2 as YYREEE (reference sequence). The CDR3 is 14 residues long. DNA for the CDR3: TGTGCCAGCAGCTTGGCCGGGGGGTGGGACAAAGAGTACTTC. It encodes CASSLAGGWDKEYF.

A note on this clone: Other DNA sequences within the sample encode an identical CDR3. The chain joins TRBV28 to TRBJ1-5; a weak D match, TRBD1 (5 bases). V was cut by 2 bases and J by 7 bases, with 12 bases left in between. CDR3 length: 14 residues. Looked up from germline, CDR1 is MDHEN and CDR2 is SYDVKM. CDR3 sequence (DNA): TGTGCCAGCAGTTTAGGCCAGGGTGACCAGCCCCAGCATTTT. This codes for CASSLGQGDQPQHF.

V and J are TRBV19 and TRBJ1-1; 7 nucleotides agree with TRBD1. Per the germline V gene, CDR1 is LNHDA and CDR2 is SQIVND (reference sequence). The CDR3 runs to 12 residues. Trimming removed 7 bases from V and 5 bases from J; junction bases left unmatched: 4. For the CDR3, the DNA is TGTGCCAGTAACAGGGGTGGAACTGAAGCTTTCTTT. It codes for CASNRGGTEAFF.

The chain combines TRBV5-1 with TRBJ2-3; weak D call: TRBD1 (6 bases). The germline V gene encodes CDR1 SGHRS and CDR2 YFSETQ. CDR3 length: 15 residues. V was cut by 0 bases and J by 0 bases, with 8 bases left in between. CDR3 region: CASSLDQGSTDTQYF. CDR3 sequence (DNA): TGCGCCAGCAGCTTGGATCAGGGGAGCACAGATACGCAGTATTTT. The complete variable domain, with remaining parts taken from reference TRBV5-1 and TRBJ2-3, reads KAGVTQTPRYLIKTRGQQVTLSCSPISGHRSVSWYQQTPGQGLQFLFEYFSETQRNKGNFPGRFSGRQFSNSRSEMNVSTLELGDSALYLCASSLDQGSTDTQYFGPGTRLTVL.

The rearrangement uses TRBV28 and TRBJ2-3, with 7 bases matching TRBD2. The CDR3 length is 15 residues. In germline, CDR1 is MDHEN, CDR2 SYDVKM. J gave up 3 bases and V 6 bases, and 9 bases lay outside the gene matches. CDR3 in amino acids: CASSVPGLMTDTQYF. The CDR3 nucleotides are TGTGCCAGCAGCGTTCCGGGACTAATGACAGATACGCAGTATTTT. The variable domain in full, completed from reference TRBV28 and TRBJ2-3, reads DVKVTQSSRYLVKRTGEKVFLECVQDMDHENMFWYRQDPGLGLRLIYFSYDVKMKEKGDIPEGYSVSREKKERFSLILESASTNQTSMYLCASSVPGLMTDTQYFGPGTRLTVL.

The V and J genes are TRBV9 and TRBJ1-1, with 9 bases lining up with TRBD1. Unmatched junction bases numbered 7, after V lost 0 bases and J lost 7 bases. This CDR3 contains 15 residues. The germline gives CDR1 SGDLS, CDR2 YYNGEE. CDR3: CASSVEGTGLGEAFF. The CDR3 DNA reads TGTGCCAGCAGCGTAGAAGGGACAGGGCTTGGTGAAGCTTTCTTT.

The rearrangement links TRBV6-1 to TRBJ2-3, with D possibly being TRBD2 (6 bases). CDR1 is MNHNS and CDR2 is SASEGT in the germline V gene. CDR3 length equals 15 residues. The V gene lost 6 bases and the J gene lost 2 bases, with 15 bases spanning the gap. The chain's CDR3 is CASRALAEHTDTQYF. The CDR3 coding sequence is TGTGCCAGCAGGGCTTTAGCGGAACACACAGATACGCAGTATTTT.

The chain recombines TRBV5-1 with TRBJ2-7; 7 bases are shared with TRBD1. The CDR3 spans 14 residues. Germline V CDR1 and CDR2: SGHRS, YFSETQ. The V segment lost 3 bases and the J segment 3 bases; nucleotides outside the gene matches: 6. Here the CDR3 reads CASSSGTVNYEQYF. Here the CDR3 DNA reads TGCGCCAGCAGCTCCGGGACAGTGAACTACGAGCAGTACTTC.

This clone was counted a few times. The chain uses TRBV6-1 and TRBJ1-4; 8 bases agree with TRBD1. Germline V gene lookup returns CDR1 MNHNS and CDR2 SASEGT. V trimming: 4 bases; J trimming: 8 bases; junction bases outside the gene matches: 9. This CDR3 region has 15 residues. CDR3 nucleotides: TGTGCCAGCAGTGTCGGACAGGGAGTGTGGGAAAAACTGTTTTTT. It encodes CASSVGQGVWEKLFF.

CDR3 bases: TGTGCCAGCAGCTTAGTTTCAGGGGCGAGCACTGAAGCTTTCTTT. Protein: CASSLVSGASTEAFF. V is TRBV7-8 and J is TRBJ1-1, with a tentative D call TRBD1 (6 bases). The CDR3 consists of 15 residues. V was clipped by 1 base and J by 4 bases, with 13 bases between them. Germline-derived CDR1 and CDR2 are SGHVS and FQNEAQ.

The chain links TRBV7-7 to TRBJ2-5, with D perhaps matching TRBD2 (5 bases). CDR1 is SSHAT and CDR2 is FNYEAQ in the germline V gene (reference sequence). This CDR3 comprises 15 residues. V was cut by 1 base and J by 4 bases, with 13 bases left in between. CDR3 residues: CASSLGGREGETQYF. The CDR3 nucleotides read TGTGCCAGCAGCTTAGGTGGCAGAGAGGGAGAGACCCAGTACTTC.

This clone was counted between two and nine times. The rearrangement uses TRBV29-1 and TRBJ2-7; D is unclear. This CDR3 comprises 12 residues. Per the germline V gene, CDR1 is SQVTM and CDR2 is ANQGSEA. V was shortened by 4 bases and J by 6 bases, with 13 bases between the two germline ends. CDR3 DNA sequence: TGCAGCGTTGGAAATTCACAATCCGAGCAGTACTTC. Translation gives CSVGNSQSEQYF.